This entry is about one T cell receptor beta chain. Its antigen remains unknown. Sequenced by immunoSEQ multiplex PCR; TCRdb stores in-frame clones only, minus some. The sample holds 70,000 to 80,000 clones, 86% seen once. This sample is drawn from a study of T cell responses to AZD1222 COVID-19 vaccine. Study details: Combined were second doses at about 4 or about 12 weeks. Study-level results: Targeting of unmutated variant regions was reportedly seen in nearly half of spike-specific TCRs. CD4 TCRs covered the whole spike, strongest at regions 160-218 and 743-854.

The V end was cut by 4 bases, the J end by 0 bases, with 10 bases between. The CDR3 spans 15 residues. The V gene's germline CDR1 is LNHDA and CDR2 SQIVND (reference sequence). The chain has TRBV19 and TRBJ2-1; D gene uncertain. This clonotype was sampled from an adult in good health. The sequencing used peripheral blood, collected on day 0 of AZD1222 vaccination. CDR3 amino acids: CASSNDLSSYNEQFF. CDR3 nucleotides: TGTGCCAGTAGTAATGACCTTAGCTCCTACAATGAGCAGTTCTTC.